The clone carrying this T cell receptor (beta chain) was counted once. V gave up 3 bases and J gave up 0 bases, with 12 bases separating them. This CDR3 has 16 amino acids. CDR1 is LNHDA, CDR2 SQIVND, per germline (reference sequence). These data originate in a study of OX40 agonist ivuxolimab in advanced cancers. Overall study context: Partial responses occurred in three patients (one hepatocellular carcinoma, two cutaneous melanoma).

TCRdb's table, derived via immunoSEQ multiplex PCR, lists solely in-frame clones and lacks some. The sample holds just under 65,000 clones, about nine tenths seen once. This chain links TRBV19 with TRBJ1-3; D is perhaps TRBD1 (6 bases). The sample in question was CD4+ or CD8+ T cells sorted from blood, obtained in a trial of the OX40 agonist ivuxolimab. The clonotype originates from an adult with an advanced solid tumor such as melanoma, head and neck, liver or kidney cancer. CDR3 amino acids: CASSMPGASSGNTIYF. The CDR3 region has the DNA TGTGCCAGTAGTATGCCAGGGGCGAGCTCTGGAAACACCATATATTTT.